This TCR beta chain emerged from a study of shared clonotypes between healthy human individuals. The assay was immunoSEQ multiplex PCR, and TCRdb's table has in-frame clones only and misses some. In the table there are around 600,000 clones, 95% to 98% of which are singletons. CDR1 is SGDLS, CDR2 YYNGEE, per germline. V was pared by 4 bases and J by 1 base, with 5 bases between. The CDR3 length is 12 residues. Naive CD8 cells lacked CD45RO, underwent positive selection for CCR7 and left out terminally differentiated effector memory CD45RA+ cells. Sequenced sample: naive CD8+ T cells sorted from blood. The chain carries TRBV9 and TRBJ1-1, with D unclear. This sequence originates from a man aged 25-40 years in good health. CDR3 region: CASSLGNTEAFF. The CDR3 nucleotides read TGTGCCAGCAGCCTAGGGAACACTGAAGCTTTCTTT.